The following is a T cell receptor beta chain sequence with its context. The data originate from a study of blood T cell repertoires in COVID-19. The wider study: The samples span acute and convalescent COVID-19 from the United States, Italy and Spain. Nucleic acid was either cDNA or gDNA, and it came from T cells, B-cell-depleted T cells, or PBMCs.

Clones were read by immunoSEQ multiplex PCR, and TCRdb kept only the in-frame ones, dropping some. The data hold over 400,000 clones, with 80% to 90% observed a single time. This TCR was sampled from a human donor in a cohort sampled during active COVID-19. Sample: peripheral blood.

As DNA, the CDR3 is TGTGCCAGCAGCTTGACAGGGGTAGGAACTGAAGCTTTCTTT. Amino acid sequence: CASSLTGVGTEAFF. V and J are TRBV7-2 and TRBJ1-1; 8 bases align to TRBD1. Germline loops: CDR1 SGHTA, CDR2 FQGNSA. Trimming took 3 bases from V and 5 from J; bases not matched to a gene: 5. The CDR3 sequence is 14 residues long.